A single sample is the source of the 3 T cell receptor beta chains below, sequenced in a study of blood T cell repertoires in COVID-19. TCRdb keeps only in-frame clones here, not all; method: immunoSEQ multiplex PCR. The repertoire holds 150,000 or so clones, with 86% as singletons. Sequencing was carried out using peripheral blood. The receptors here all came from a woman aged 60-75 years with acute or convalescent COVID-19.

The V call is TRBV18, the J call TRBJ1-2, with D hard to call. The CDR3 length is 14 residues. V dropped 2 bases and J dropped 2 bases, with 9 bases sitting between them. Germline V gene sequence: CDR1 KGHSH, CDR2 LQKENI. CDR3 region: CASSPIRGNYGYTF. CDR3 sequence (DNA): TGTGCCAGCTCACCAATACGAGGGAACTATGGCTACACCTTC.

The gene calls are TRBV2 and TRBJ2-5; TRBD2 aligns across 8 bases. V trimming: 7 bases; J trimming: 4 bases; junction bases outside the gene matches: 11. From germline, CDR1 is SNHLY and CDR2 FYNNEI. CDR3 size: 15 residues. The CDR3 spells CASTSEGLAGETQYF. In DNA form, the CDR3 reads TGTGCCAGCACCAGCGAAGGACTAGCAGGAGAGACCCAGTACTTC.

This clone showed up just once. The chain carries TRBV4-1 and TRBJ2-1, with 8 bases aligning to TRBD2. The CDR3 is 16 amino acids. Germline V CDR1 and CDR2: MGHRA, YSYEKL. V shed 3 bases and J 7 bases; nucleotides not matched to a gene: 11. The CDR3 reads CASSQLISGGANEQFF. The CDR3 nucleotides read TGCGCCAGCAGCCAGCTAATCTCGGGGGGGGCGAATGAGCAGTTCTTC.